The present T cell receptor beta chain was sequenced within a study of blood T cell repertoires in COVID-19. This clone was counted once. Clones were read by immunoSEQ multiplex PCR, and TCRdb kept only the in-frame ones, dropping some. Of under 300,000 clones listed, 86% are singletons. The CDR3 contains 18 residues. The germline V gene encodes CDR1 SEHNR and CDR2 FQNEAQ (reference sequence). Trimming at V came to 1 base and at J to 3 bases, leaving 11 bases not matched to a gene. The V gene is TRBV7-9, the J gene TRBJ2-5; 10 bases are a match to TRBD2. Material: peripheral blood. The TCR was taken from a woman younger than 45 with active or convalescent COVID-19. CDR3 coding DNA: TGTGCCAGCAGCTTAGGGTCTAGCGGGGGCCCCGAGGAAGAGACCCAGTACTTC. Its protein is CASSLGSSGGPEEETQYF.